These 3 T cell receptor beta chains originate from one sample sequenced in a study of blood T cell repertoires in COVID-19. Clones were sequenced by immunoSEQ multiplex PCR, and TCRdb holds only the in-frame ones, with some missing. The sample contains over 70,000 clones, 80% of which appear only once. The specimen sequenced was peripheral blood. These receptors all come from a woman of 80 years or more with acute or convalescent COVID-19.

The chain links TRBV4-1 to TRBJ2-5; 9 nucleotides match TRBD2. The CDR3 has 18 amino acids. The V gene end was trimmed by 3 bases and the J gene end by 5 bases; junction bases not matched to a gene: 16. Looked up from germline, CDR1 is MGHRA and CDR2 is YSYEKL. CDR3 loop: CASSHTPRGGRAWETQYF. The CDR3 DNA reads as TGCGCCAGCAGCCACACACCTCGGGGCGGGAGGGCCTGGGAGACCCAGTACTTC.

The chain employs TRBV5-1 and TRBJ1-2; perhaps TRBD1 as D (6 bases). V lost 0 bases and J 6 bases, leaving 12 bases between the germline ends. Looked up from germline, CDR1 is SGHRS and CDR2 is YFSETQ. The CDR3 spans 14 residues. This CDR3 is CASSLDPGGHGYTF. The CDR3 DNA reads as TGCGCCAGCAGCTTGGATCCTGGGGGCCATGGCTACACCTTC.

The rearrangement uses TRBV13 and TRBJ2-7; 7 positions match TRBD2. V trimming: 4 bases; J trimming: 2 bases; junction bases outside the gene matches: 5. Germline V gives CDR1 PRHDT, CDR2 FYEKMQ (reference sequence). The CDR3 is 14 amino acids. The CDR3 DNA follows: TGTGCCAGCAGCTATGGGACTAAGACCTACGAGCAGTACTTC. Amino acids: CASSYGTKTYEQYF. The whole variable domain, remainder taken from reference TRBV13 and TRBJ2-7, is AAGVIQSPRHLIKEKRETATLKCYPIPRHDTVYWYQQGPGQDPQFLISFYEKMQSDKGSIPDRFSAQQFSDYHSELNMSSLELGDSALYFCASSYGTKTYEQYFGPGTRLTVT.